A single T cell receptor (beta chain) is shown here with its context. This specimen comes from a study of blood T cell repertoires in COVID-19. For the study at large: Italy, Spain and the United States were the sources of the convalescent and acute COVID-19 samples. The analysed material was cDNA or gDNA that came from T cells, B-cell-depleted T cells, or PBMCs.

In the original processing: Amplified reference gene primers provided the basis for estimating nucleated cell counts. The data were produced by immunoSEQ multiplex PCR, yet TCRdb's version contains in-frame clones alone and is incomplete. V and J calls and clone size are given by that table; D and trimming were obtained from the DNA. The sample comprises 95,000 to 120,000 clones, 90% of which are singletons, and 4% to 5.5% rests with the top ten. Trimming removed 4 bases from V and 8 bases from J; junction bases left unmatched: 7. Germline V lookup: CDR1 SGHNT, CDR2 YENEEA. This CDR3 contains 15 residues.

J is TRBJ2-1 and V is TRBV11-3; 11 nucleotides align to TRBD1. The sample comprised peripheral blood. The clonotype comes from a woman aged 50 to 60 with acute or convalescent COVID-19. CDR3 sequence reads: CASSSGTGGLDEQFF. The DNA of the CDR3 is TGTGCCAGCAGCTCCGGGACAGGGGGGTTGGATGAGCAGTTCTTC.